Listed here is a single TCR beta chain. The antigen is not known. The data derive from a study of shared clonotypes between healthy human individuals. Study conclusions and caveats: Non-shared clonotypes had lower generation probabilities than those shared by all four donors.

This CDR3 is built from 17 residues. V was trimmed by 4 bases and J by 0 bases, leaving 17 bases between them. Germline V CDR1 and CDR2: KGHSH, LQKENI. Each donor was a Caucasian adult residing in Nashville, Tennessee. Here immunoSEQ multiplex PCR was the method, and the copy in TCRdb shows in-frame clones only, minus some. The table includes 1,400,000 or so clones, 98% to 99% detected once. The sequence came from a man aged 25 to 40 in good health. V gene TRBV18 combines with J gene TRBJ2-3; D may be TRBD1 or TRBD2 (6 bases each). Sequenced input: naive CD4+ T cells sorted from blood. Indicated subset: CD45RA+ positively selected. The CDR3 here is CASSLKLSGASTDTQYF. The CDR3 DNA follows: TGTGCCAGCTCACTAAAGTTATCGGGGGCGAGCACAGATACGCAGTATTTT.